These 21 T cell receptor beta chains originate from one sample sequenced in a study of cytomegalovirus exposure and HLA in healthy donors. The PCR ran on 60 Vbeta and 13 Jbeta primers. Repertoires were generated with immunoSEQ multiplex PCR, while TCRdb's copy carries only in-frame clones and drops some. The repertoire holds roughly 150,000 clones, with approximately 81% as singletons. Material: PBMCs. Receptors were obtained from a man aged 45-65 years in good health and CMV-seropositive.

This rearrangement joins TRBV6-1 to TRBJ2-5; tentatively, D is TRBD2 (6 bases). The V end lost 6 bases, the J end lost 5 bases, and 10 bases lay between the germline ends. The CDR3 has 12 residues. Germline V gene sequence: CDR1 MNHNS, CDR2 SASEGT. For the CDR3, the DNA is TGTGCCAGCAGGTGGAGGGCTGAGACCCAGTACTTC. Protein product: CASRWRAETQYF.

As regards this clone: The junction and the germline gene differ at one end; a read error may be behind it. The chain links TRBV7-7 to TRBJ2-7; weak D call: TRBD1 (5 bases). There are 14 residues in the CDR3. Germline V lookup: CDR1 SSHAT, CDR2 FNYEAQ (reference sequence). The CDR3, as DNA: TGTGCTAGCAGCTTAGGAGAAGGGGTCGGCGAGCAGTACTTC. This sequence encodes CASSLGEGVGEQYF.

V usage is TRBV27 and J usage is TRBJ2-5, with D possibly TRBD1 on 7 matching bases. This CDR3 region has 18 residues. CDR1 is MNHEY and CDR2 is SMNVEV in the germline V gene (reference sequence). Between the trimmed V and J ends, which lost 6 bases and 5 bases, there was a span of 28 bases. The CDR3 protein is CASRTQGGGRFGEETQYF. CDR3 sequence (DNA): TGTGCCAGCAGAACCCAGGGGGGAGGTCGGTTTGGTGAGGAGACCCAGTACTTC.

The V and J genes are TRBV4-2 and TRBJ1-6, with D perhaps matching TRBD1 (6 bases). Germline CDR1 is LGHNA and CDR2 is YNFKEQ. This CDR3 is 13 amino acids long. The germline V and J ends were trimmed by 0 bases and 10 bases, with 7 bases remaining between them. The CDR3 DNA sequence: TGTGCCAGCAGCCAAGACAGGGGCTCACCCCTCCACTTT. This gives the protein CASSQDRGSPLHF.

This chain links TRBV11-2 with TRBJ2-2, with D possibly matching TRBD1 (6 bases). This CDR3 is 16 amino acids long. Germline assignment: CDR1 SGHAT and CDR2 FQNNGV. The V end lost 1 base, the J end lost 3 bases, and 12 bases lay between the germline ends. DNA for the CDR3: TGTGCCAGCAGCTTAGGATTTAGGGGGTACACCGGGGAGCTGTTTTTT. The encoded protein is CASSLGFRGYTGELFF.

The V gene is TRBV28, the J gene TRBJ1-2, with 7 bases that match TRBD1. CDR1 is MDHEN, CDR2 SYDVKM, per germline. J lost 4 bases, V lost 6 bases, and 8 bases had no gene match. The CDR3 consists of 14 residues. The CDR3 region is CASSPGTAVYGYTF. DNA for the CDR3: TGTGCCAGCAGCCCCGGGACAGCGGTCTATGGCTACACCTTC.

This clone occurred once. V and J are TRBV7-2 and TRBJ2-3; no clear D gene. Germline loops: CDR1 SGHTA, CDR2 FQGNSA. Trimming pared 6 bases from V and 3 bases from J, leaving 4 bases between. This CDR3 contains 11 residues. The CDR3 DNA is TGTGCCAGCAGTGTAACAGATACGCAGTATTTT. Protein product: CASSVTDTQYF.

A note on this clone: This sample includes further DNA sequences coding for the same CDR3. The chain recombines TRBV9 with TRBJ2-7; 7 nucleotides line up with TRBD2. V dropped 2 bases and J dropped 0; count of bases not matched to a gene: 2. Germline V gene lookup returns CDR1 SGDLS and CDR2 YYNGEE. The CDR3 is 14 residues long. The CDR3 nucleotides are TGTGCCAGCAGCGTTGGCGGGAGCTCCTACGAGCAGTACTTC. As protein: CASSVGGSSYEQYF.

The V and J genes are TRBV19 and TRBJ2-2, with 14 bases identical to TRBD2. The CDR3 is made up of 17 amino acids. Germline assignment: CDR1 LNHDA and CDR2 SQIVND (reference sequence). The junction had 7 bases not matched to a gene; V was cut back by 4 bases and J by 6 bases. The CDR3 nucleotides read TGTGCCAGTAGTACCCCAGGACTAGCGGGGGGCCCCGGGGAGCTGTTTTTT. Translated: CASSTPGLAGGPGELFF.

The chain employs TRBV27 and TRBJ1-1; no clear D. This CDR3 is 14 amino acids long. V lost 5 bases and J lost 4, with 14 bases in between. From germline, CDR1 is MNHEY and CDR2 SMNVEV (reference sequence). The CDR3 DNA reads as TGTGCCAGCAGTCCGATCGCGGTTGGCACTGAAGCTTTCTTT. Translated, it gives CASSPIAVGTEAFF.

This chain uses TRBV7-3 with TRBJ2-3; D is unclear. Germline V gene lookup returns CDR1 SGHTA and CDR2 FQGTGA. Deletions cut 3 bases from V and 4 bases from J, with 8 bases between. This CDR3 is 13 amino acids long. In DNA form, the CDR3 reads TGTGCCAGCAGCTTTTCAGCGTCAGATACGCAGTATTTT. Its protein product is CASSFSASDTQYF.

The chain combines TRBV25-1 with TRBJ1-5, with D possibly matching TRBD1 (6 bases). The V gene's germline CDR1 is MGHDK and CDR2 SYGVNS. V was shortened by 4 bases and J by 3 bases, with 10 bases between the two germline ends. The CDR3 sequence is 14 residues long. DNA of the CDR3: TGTGCCAGCAGTGTTACAGGGCTCAATCAGCCCCAGCATTTT. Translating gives CASSVTGLNQPQHF.

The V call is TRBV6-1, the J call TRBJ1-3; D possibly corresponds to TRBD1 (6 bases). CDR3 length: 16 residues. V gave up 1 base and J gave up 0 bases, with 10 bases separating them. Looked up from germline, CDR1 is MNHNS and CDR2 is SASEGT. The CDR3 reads CASSEGTAGSGNTIYF. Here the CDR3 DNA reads TGTGCCAGCAGTGAAGGGACAGCCGGCTCTGGAAACACCATATATTTT.

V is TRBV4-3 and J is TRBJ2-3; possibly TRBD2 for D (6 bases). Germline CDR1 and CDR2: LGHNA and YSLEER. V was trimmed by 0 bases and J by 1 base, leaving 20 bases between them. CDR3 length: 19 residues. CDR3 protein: CASSQEGRSGAGGTDTQYF. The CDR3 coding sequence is TGCGCCAGCAGCCAAGAGGGTCGGTCGGGAGCGGGCGGCACAGATACGCAGTATTTT.

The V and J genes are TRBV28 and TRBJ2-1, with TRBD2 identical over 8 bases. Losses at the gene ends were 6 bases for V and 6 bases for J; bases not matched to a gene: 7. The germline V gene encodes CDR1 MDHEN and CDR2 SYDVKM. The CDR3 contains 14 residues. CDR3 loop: CASRGAGARNEQFF. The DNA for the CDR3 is TGTGCCAGCAGGGGAGCGGGAGCCCGCAATGAGCAGTTCTTC.

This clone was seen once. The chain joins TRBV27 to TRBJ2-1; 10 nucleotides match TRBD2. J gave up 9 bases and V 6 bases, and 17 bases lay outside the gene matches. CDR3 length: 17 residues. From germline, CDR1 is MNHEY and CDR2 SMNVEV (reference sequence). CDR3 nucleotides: TGTGCCAGCAGGGCTAGCGGGAGCCTGGGGCAGGGGGGTGAGCAGTTCTTC. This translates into CASRASGSLGQGGEQFF.

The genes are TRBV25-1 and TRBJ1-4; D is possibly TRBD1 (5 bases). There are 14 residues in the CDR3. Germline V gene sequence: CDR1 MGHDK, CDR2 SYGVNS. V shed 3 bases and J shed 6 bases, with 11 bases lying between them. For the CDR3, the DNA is TGTGCCAGCAGTGAGCGGGGGAGTTATGAAAAACTGTTTTTT. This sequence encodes CASSERGSYEKLFF.

As DNA, the CDR3 is TGTGCCAGCAGTCCCTCCGGACTAGCGGGAGTCACCGGGGAGCTGTTTTTT. It translates to CASSPSGLAGVTGELFF. The chain is built from TRBV27 and TRBJ2-2, with 13 positions matching TRBD2. This CDR3 has 17 residues. Germline V CDR1 and CDR2: MNHEY, SMNVEV (reference sequence). V dropped 5 bases and J dropped 4; count of bases not matched to a gene: 7.

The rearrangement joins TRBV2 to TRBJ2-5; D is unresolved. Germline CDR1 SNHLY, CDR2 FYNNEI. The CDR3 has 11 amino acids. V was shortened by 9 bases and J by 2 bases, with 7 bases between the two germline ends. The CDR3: CASSLQETQYF. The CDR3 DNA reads TGTGCCAGTTCTCTTCAAGAGACCCAGTACTTC.

In DNA, the CDR3 is TGTGCCAGTAGTCCTTCTTACTATGGCTACACCTTC. Protein: CASSPSYYGYTF. This chain links TRBV19 with TRBJ1-2; unclear D gene. Germline loops: CDR1 LNHDA, CDR2 SQIVND (reference sequence). This CDR3 has 12 amino acids. V lost 5 bases and J lost 3, with 7 bases in between.

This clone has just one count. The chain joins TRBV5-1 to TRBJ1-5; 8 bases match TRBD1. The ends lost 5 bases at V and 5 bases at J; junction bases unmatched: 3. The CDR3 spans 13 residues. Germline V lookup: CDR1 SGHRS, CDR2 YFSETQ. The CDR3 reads CASRLTGDQPQHF. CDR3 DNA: TGCGCCAGCAGACTGACAGGGGATCAGCCCCAGCATTTT.